Listed below are T cell receptor beta chains from one sample, sequenced in a study of blood T cell repertoires in COVID-19. TCRdb keeps only in-frame clones here, not all; method: immunoSEQ multiplex PCR. The sample holds around 170,000 clones, about four fifths seen once. Sequences were obtained from peripheral blood. The origin of the receptors is a woman in her 70s with COVID-19, enrolled during active disease. Both conserved end residues are part of each CDR3. The order of the fields is clone size, D gene, J gene, V gene, CDR3 DNA, CDR3 protein. A D gene is named only where the DNA matches it firmly. Size values are once, few and many counts, or a class for expanded clones, and some rows have none.

abundance: NA
d_gene: TRBD2
j_gene: TRBJ2-2
v_gene: TRBV28
CDR3nt: TGTGCCAGCAGTGGGACTGTGGGACTAGCGGGAGAATCGGCTAACACCGGGGAGCTGTTTTTT
CDR3aa: CASSGTVGLAGESANTGELFF

abundance: NA
d_gene: TRBD1
j_gene: TRBJ1-1
v_gene: TRBV19
CDR3nt: TGTGCCAGTAGGGACAGGTCGAACACTGAAGCTTTCTTT
CDR3aa: CASRDRSNTEAFF

abundance: once
d_gene: NA
j_gene: TRBJ2-5
v_gene: TRBV3-1/TRBV3-2
CDR3nt: TGTGCCAGCAGCCAAGATCAGGGCACCTTAGATGTATGGGAGACCCAGTACTTC
CDR3aa: CASSQDQGTLDVWETQYF

abundance: NA
d_gene: TRBD1
j_gene: TRBJ2-1
v_gene: TRBV6-5
CDR3nt: TGTGCCAGCAGCCGGGGACAGGGAAGAAACAATGAGCAGTTCTTC
CDR3aa: CASSRGQGRNNEQFF

abundance: NA
d_gene: NA
j_gene: TRBJ1-1
v_gene: TRBV11-2
CDR3nt: TGTGCCAGCACCATACCCGGGCGGGACACTGAAGCTTTCTTT
CDR3aa: CASTIPGRDTEAFF

abundance: NA
d_gene: NA
j_gene: TRBJ2-2
v_gene: TRBV19
CDR3nt: TGTGCCAGTAGTATAGATCGTGTCGCCGGGGAGCTGTTTTTT
CDR3aa: CASSIDRVAGELFF

abundance: NA
d_gene: NA
j_gene: TRBJ2-7
v_gene: TRBV5-4
CDR3nt: TGTGCCAGCAGCTCAGGAAGGGGGTACGAGCAGTACTTC
CDR3aa: CASSSGRGYEQYF

abundance: NA
d_gene: TRBD2
j_gene: TRBJ2-5
v_gene: TRBV5-6
CDR3nt: TGTGCCAGCAGCTCTCGACTAGCGGGAGTCCAAGAGACCCAGTACTTC
CDR3aa: CASSSRLAGVQETQYF

abundance: NA
d_gene: NA
j_gene: TRBJ2-3
v_gene: TRBV11-2
CDR3nt: TGTGCCAGCAGCACGTCAAGCGTCTACACAGATACGCAGTATTTT
CDR3aa: CASSTSSVYTDTQYF

abundance: NA
d_gene: NA
j_gene: TRBJ1-3
v_gene: TRBV27
CDR3nt: TGTGCCAGCAGGAACCTTGGCCCCCTGGGGGGTCAGGCTGGAAACACCATATATTTT
CDR3aa: CASRNLGPLGGQAGNTIYF

abundance: NA
d_gene: NA
j_gene: TRBJ2-3
v_gene: TRBV6-6
CDR3nt: TGTGCCAGCAGCCGACTCGGACTAGATACGCAGTATTTT
CDR3aa: CASSRLGLDTQYF

abundance: NA
d_gene: NA
j_gene: TRBJ2-2
v_gene: TRBV7-9
CDR3nt: TGTGCCAGCAGCTTAGGCCCAAGGGGTTCAGGGGAGCTGTTTTTT
CDR3aa: CASSLGPRGSGELFF

abundance: NA
d_gene: NA
j_gene: TRBJ2-7
v_gene: TRBV18
CDR3nt: TGTGCCAGCTCACCGGGGGGCGAGCAGTACTTC
CDR3aa: CASSPGGEQYF

abundance: NA
d_gene: NA
j_gene: TRBJ1-5
v_gene: TRBV7-9
CDR3nt: TGTGCCAGCAGCTTAGATAGCGGAAATCAGCCCCAGCATTTT
CDR3aa: CASSLDSGNQPQHF

abundance: NA
d_gene: NA
j_gene: TRBJ1-2
v_gene: TRBV9
CDR3nt: TGTGCCAGCAGCGTAGAAGGATCGGGATTCTATGGCTACACCTTC
CDR3aa: CASSVEGSGFYGYTF

abundance: NA
d_gene: TRBD2
j_gene: TRBJ2-3
v_gene: TRBV19
CDR3nt: TGTGCCAGTAGTATAGAGTTTCGTCGACTAGCGGGCCAAGATACGCAGTATTTT
CDR3aa: CASSIEFRRLAGQDTQYF

abundance: NA
d_gene: NA
j_gene: TRBJ2-3
v_gene: TRBV15
CDR3nt: TGTGCCACCAGCAGAGATTTTATAAGTCTTCGGACAGATACGCAGTATTTT
CDR3aa: CATSRDFISLRTDTQYF

abundance: NA
d_gene: TRBD2
j_gene: TRBJ2-3
v_gene: TRBV6-5
CDR3nt: TGTGCCCTAGGGGCTAGCGGTAGCACAGATACGCAGTATTTT
CDR3aa: CALGASGSTDTQYF

abundance: NA
d_gene: TRBD1
j_gene: TRBJ1-2
v_gene: TRBV5-4
CDR3nt: TGTGCCAGCAGACAGAGACAGGGGAACTATGGCTACACCTTC
CDR3aa: CASRQRQGNYGYTF

abundance: NA
d_gene: NA
j_gene: TRBJ2-1
v_gene: TRBV6-2/TRBV6-3
CDR3nt: TGTGCCAGCAGTTACTTAATGAAGTCCGTGCGTCCAGCGGCCTTCTACAATGAGCAGTTCTTC
CDR3aa: CASSYLMKSVRPAAFYNEQFF

abundance: once
d_gene: NA
j_gene: TRBJ1-1
v_gene: TRBV6-5
CDR3nt: TGTGCCAGCAGTTACGGGGCAGTCCGGGGGACTGAAGCTTTCTTT
CDR3aa: CASSYGAVRGTEAFF

abundance: NA
d_gene: NA
j_gene: TRBJ2-3
v_gene: TRBV12-5
CDR3nt: TGTGCTAGTGGTTTGCAAAAGGGGGATACGCAGTATTTT
CDR3aa: CASGLQKGDTQYF

abundance: NA
d_gene: NA
j_gene: TRBJ2-3
v_gene: TRBV7-8
CDR3nt: TGTGCCAGCCTTCCCCCCTTTCGAATGAGGACTAACACAGATACGCAGTATTTT
CDR3aa: CASLPPFRMRTNTDTQYF

abundance: NA
d_gene: TRBD1
j_gene: TRBJ1-2
v_gene: TRBV3-1/TRBV3-2
CDR3nt: TGTGCCAGCAGCCAAGAGGCAGGGGGAACCTACTATGGCTACACCTTC
CDR3aa: CASSQEAGGTYYGYTF

abundance: NA
d_gene: NA
j_gene: TRBJ1-4
v_gene: TRBV7-6
CDR3nt: TGTGCCAGCAGCCGCGGAACAGGGATGGGCAATGAAAAACTGTTTTTT
CDR3aa: CASSRGTGMGNEKLFF

abundance: NA
d_gene: NA
j_gene: TRBJ1-2
v_gene: TRBV4-3
CDR3nt: TGCGCCAGCAGACAAGATGGCAACAGGGACTATGGCTACACCTTC
CDR3aa: CASRQDGNRDYGYTF

abundance: once
d_gene: TRBD1
j_gene: TRBJ2-7
v_gene: TRBV7-2
CDR3nt: TGTGCCAGCAGCTCCACAGGGGGTTTATACGAGCAGTACTTC
CDR3aa: CASSSTGGLYEQYF

abundance: once
d_gene: NA
j_gene: TRBJ2-3
v_gene: TRBV28
CDR3nt: TGTGCCAGCAGTTTGAGCGAACCCAGCACAGATACGCAGTATTTT
CDR3aa: CASSLSEPSTDTQYF

abundance: NA
d_gene: TRBD1
j_gene: TRBJ2-1
v_gene: TRBV30
CDR3nt: TGTGCCTGGAGTCCAGGGGGCCCAGCCCCCTACAATGAGCAGTTCTTC
CDR3aa: CAWSPGGPAPYNEQFF

abundance: NA
d_gene: NA
j_gene: TRBJ2-5
v_gene: TRBV15
CDR3nt: TGTGCCACCAGCGGGCTCCCAGAGACCCAGTACTTC
CDR3aa: CATSGLPETQYF

abundance: NA
d_gene: NA
j_gene: TRBJ2-1
v_gene: TRBV19
CDR3nt: TGTGCCAGTAGCCCGCTAGCGACCTCCTACAATGAGCAGTTCTTC
CDR3aa: CASSPLATSYNEQFF

abundance: NA
d_gene: NA
j_gene: TRBJ2-7
v_gene: TRBV3-1/TRBV3-2
CDR3nt: TGTGCCAGCAGCCAAGGGCTAGCCAAATCCTACGAGCAGTACTTC
CDR3aa: CASSQGLAKSYEQYF

abundance: NA
d_gene: NA
j_gene: TRBJ1-4
v_gene: TRBV5-1
CDR3nt: TGCGCCAGCAGCCCTGGGCTTGCAACTAATGAAAAACTGTTTTTT
CDR3aa: CASSPGLATNEKLFF

abundance: NA
d_gene: TRBD1
j_gene: TRBJ2-1
v_gene: TRBV24-1
CDR3nt: TGTGCCACCAGTTCCACCGGGACAGTTTACAATGAGCAGTTCTTC
CDR3aa: CATSSTGTVYNEQFF

abundance: NA
d_gene: NA
j_gene: TRBJ2-3
v_gene: TRBV9
CDR3nt: TGTGCCAGCAGCGTAGACAGTCCTACGCAGTATTTT
CDR3aa: CASSVDSPTQYF

abundance: NA
d_gene: NA
j_gene: TRBJ2-2
v_gene: TRBV18
CDR3nt: TGTGCCAGCTCACCCCTCGCGGAGTCAGCGAACACCGGGGAGCTGTTTTTT
CDR3aa: CASSPLAESANTGELFF

abundance: NA
d_gene: NA
j_gene: TRBJ2-1
v_gene: TRBV6-2/TRBV6-3
CDR3nt: TGTGCCAGCAGTTACTCGTGGGGCTACGCCGAGCAGTTCTTC
CDR3aa: CASSYSWGYAEQFF

abundance: NA
d_gene: NA
j_gene: TRBJ1-3
v_gene: TRBV4-2
CDR3nt: TGTGCCAGCAGCCAAGATTCCTCCCAGGTCACGGGAAACACCATATATTTT
CDR3aa: CASSQDSSQVTGNTIYF

abundance: NA
d_gene: TRBD1
j_gene: TRBJ1-1
v_gene: TRBV11-2
CDR3nt: TGTGCCAGCAGCTCACGGTGGGGACAGGGGTATACTGAAGCTTTCTTT
CDR3aa: CASSSRWGQGYTEAFF

abundance: NA
d_gene: TRBD2
j_gene: TRBJ2-1
v_gene: TRBV24-1
CDR3nt: TGTGCCACCAGTGACGCTAGCGGACACTACAATGAGCAGTTCTTC
CDR3aa: CATSDASGHYNEQFF